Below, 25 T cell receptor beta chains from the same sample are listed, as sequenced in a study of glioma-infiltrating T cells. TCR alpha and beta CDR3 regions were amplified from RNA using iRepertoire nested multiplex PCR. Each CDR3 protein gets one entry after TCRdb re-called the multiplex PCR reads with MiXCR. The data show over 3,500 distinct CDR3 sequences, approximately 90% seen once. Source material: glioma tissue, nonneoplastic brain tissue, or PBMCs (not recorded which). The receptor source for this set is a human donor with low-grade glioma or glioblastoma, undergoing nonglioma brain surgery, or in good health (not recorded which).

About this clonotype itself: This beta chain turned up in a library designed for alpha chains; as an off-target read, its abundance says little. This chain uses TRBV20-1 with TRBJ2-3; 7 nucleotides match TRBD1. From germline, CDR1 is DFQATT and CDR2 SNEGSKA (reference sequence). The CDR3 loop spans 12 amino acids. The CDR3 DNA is TGCCTCCCCAGGGGGATATCATGGACGCAGTATTTT. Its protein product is CLPRGISWTQYF.

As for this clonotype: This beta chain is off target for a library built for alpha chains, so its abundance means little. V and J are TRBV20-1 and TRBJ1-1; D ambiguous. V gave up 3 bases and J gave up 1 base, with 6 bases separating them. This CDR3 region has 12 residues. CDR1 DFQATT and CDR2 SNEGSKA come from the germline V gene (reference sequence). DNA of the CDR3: TGCAGTGCTAGTCGGGGGAACACTGAAGCTTTCTTT. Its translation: CSASRGNTEAFF.

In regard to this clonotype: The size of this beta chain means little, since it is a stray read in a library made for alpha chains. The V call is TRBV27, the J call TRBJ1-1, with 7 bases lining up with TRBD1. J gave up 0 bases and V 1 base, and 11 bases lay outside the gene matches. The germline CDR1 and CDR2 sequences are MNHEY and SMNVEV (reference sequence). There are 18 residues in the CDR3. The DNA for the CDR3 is TGTGCCAGCAGTTTATGGGGCAGGGGGGGGACCATGAACACTGAAGCTTTCTTT. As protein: CASSLWGRGGTMNTEAFF.

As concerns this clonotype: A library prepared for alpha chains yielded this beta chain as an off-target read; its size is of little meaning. The CDR3 nucleotides are TGTGCCAGCAGTTCCGGAGGGGGGCGAGGAACTGAAGCTTTCTTT. Translation gives CASSSGGGRGTEAFF. V and J are TRBV7-2 and TRBJ1-1; TRBD1 is a possible D gene (6 bases). V gave up 6 bases and J gave up 5 bases, with 19 bases separating them. The CDR3 is 15 amino acids. The V gene's germline CDR1 is SGHTA and CDR2 FQGNSA.

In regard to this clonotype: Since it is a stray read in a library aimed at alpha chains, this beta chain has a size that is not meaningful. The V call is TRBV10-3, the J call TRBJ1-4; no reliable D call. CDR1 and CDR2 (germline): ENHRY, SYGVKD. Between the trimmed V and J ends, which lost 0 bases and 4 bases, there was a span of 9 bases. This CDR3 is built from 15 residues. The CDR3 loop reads CAISESGRNNEKLFF. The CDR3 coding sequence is TGTGCCATCAGTGAGTCGGGCAGGAATAATGAAAAACTGTTTTTT.

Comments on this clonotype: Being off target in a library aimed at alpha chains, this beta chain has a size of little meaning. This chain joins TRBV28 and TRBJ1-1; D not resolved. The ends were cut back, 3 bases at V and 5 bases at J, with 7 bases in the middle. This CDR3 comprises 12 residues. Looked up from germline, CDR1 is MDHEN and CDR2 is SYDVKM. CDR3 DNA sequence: TGTGCCAGCAGTTTCCTGGGAACTGAAGCTTTCTTT. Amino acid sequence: CASSFLGTEAFF.

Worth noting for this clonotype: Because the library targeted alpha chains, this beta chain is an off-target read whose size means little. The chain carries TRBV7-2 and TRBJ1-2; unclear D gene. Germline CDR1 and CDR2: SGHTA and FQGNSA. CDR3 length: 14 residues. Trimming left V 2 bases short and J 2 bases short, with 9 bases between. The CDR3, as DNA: TGTGCCAGCAGCTTACACAGTGCCAACTATGGCTACACCTTC. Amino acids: CASSLHSANYGYTF. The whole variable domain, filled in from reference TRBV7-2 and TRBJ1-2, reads GAGVSQSPSNKVTEKGKDVELRCDPISGHTALYWYRQSLGQGLEFLIYFQGNSAPDKSGLPSDRFSAERTGGSVSTLTIQRTQQEDSAVYLCASSLHSANYGYTFGSGTRLTVV.

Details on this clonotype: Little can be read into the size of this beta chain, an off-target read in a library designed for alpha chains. This CDR3 is CASSTRLAGGRYSTDTQYF. CDR3 sequence (DNA): TGTGCCAGCAGCACCCGACTAGCGGGAGGGCGATATAGCACAGATACGCAGTATTTT. This sequence joins TRBV6-2 or TRBV6-3 and TRBJ2-3; 14 nucleotides align to TRBD2. V shed 6 bases and J 0 bases; nucleotides not matched to a gene: 11. CDR1 is MNHEY and CDR2 is SVGEGT in the germline V gene. CDR3 length: 19 residues.

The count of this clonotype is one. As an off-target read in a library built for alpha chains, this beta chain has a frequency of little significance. The CDR3 DNA reads TGTGCCAGCAGATATGGACAGACTGCCTACGAGCAGTACTTC. Its translation is CASRYGQTAYEQYF. The V call is TRBV6-2 or TRBV6-3, the J call TRBJ2-7, with D perhaps matching TRBD1 (6 bases). V lost 6 bases and J lost 2, with 14 bases in between. Germline CDR1 MNHEY, CDR2 SVGEGT. This CDR3 has 14 amino acids.

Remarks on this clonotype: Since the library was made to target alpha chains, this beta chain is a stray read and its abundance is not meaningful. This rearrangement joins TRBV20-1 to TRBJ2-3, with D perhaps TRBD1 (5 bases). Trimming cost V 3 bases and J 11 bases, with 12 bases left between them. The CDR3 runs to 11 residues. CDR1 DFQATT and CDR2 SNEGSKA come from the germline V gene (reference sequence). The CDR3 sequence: CSASRPTGQYF. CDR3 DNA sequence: TGCAGTGCTAGTCGACCTACAGGGCAGTATTTT.

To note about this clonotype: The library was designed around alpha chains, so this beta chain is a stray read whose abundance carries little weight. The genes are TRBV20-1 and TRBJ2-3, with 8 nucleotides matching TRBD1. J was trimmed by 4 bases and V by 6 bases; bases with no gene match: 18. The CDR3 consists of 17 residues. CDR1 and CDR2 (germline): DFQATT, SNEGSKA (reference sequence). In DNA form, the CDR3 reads TGCAGTGCCTCCGGACAGGGAAGATCCGTGAGCGCAGATACGCAGTATTTT. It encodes CSASGQGRSVSADTQYF.

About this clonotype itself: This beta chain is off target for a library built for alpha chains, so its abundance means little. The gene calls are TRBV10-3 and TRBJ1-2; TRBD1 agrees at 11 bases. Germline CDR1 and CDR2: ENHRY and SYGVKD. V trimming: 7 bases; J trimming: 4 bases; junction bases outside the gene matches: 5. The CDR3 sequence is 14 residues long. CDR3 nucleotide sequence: TGTGCCATCACCCGGGACAGGGGGGTCTATGGCTACACCTTC. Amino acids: CAITRDRGVYGYTF.

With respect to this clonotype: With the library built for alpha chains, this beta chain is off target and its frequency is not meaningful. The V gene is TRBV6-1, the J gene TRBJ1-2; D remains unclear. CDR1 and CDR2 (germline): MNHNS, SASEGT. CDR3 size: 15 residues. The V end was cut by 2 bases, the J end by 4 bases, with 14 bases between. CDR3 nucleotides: TGTGCCAGCAGTGAACTCCGGTTTGGATCCTATGGCTACACCTTC. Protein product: CASSELRFGSYGYTF.

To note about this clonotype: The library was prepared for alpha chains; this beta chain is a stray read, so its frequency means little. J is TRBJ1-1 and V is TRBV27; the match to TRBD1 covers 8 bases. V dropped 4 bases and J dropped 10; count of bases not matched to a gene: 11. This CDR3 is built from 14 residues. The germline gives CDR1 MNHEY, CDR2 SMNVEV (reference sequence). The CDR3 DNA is TGTGCCAGCAGTTGGTCACAGGGGGTTAGGGTAGCTTTCTTT. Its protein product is CASSWSQGVRVAFF.

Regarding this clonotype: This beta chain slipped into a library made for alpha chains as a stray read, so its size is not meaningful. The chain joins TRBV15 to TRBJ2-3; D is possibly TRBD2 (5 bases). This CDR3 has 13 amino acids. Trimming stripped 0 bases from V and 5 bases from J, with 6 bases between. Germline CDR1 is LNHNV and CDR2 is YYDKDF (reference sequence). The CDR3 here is CATSRDREDTQYF. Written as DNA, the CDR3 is TGTGCCACCAGCAGAGATCGGGAAGATACGCAGTATTTT.

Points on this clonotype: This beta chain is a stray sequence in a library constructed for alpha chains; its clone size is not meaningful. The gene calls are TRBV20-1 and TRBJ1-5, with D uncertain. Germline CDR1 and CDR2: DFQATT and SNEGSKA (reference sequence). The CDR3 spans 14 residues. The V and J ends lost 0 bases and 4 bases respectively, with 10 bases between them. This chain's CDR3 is CSARDRRGNQPQHF. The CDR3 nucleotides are TGCAGTGCTAGAGATAGGCGGGGAAATCAGCCCCAGCATTTT.

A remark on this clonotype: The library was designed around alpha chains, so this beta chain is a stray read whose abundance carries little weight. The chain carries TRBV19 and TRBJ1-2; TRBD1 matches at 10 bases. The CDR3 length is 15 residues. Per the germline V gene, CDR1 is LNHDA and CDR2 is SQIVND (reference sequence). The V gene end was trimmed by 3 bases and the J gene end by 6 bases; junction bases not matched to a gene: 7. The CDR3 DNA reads TGTGCCAGTAGTATTATATCCGGGACAGGGGATGGCTACACCTTC. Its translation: CASSIISGTGDGYTF.

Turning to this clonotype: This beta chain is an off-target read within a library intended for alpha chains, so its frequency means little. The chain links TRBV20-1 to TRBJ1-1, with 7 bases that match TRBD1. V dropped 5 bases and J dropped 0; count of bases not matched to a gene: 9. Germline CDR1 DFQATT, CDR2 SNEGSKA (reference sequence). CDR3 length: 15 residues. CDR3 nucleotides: TGCAGTGCTCCCCGTGCGGGACAGTTGAACACTGAAGCTTTCTTT. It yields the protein CSAPRAGQLNTEAFF.

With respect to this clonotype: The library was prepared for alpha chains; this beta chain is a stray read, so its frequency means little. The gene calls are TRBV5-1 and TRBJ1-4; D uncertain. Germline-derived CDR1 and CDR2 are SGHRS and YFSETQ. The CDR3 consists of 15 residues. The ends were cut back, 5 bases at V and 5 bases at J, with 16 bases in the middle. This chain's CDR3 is CASSPEAQTNEKLFF. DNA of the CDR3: TGCGCCAGCAGTCCTGAGGCGCAGACGAATGAAAAACTGTTTTTT.

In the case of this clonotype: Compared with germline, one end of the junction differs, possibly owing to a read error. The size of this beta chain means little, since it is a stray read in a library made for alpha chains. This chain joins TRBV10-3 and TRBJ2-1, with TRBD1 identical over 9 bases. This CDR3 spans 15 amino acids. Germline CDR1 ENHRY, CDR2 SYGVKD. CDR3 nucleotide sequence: TGTGCCAGCAGTGATTCTGGGACAGGGAACAATGAGCAGTTCTTC. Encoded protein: CASSDSGTGNNEQFF.

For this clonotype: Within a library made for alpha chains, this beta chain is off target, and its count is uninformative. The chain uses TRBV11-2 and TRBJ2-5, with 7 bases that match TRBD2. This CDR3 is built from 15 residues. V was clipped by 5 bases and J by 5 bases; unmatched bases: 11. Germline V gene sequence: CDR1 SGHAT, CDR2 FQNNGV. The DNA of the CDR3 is TGTGCCAGCAGCCCCGGGACTACCTCCCAGGAGACCCAGTACTTC. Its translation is CASSPGTTSQETQYF.

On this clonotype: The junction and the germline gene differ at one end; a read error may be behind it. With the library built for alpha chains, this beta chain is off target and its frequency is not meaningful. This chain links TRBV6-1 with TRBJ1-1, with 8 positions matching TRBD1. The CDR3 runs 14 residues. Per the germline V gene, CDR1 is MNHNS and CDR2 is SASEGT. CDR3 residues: CASSAQGVGTKAFF. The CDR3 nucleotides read TGTGCCAGCAGCGCACAGGGGGTGGGCACTAAAGCTTTCTTT.

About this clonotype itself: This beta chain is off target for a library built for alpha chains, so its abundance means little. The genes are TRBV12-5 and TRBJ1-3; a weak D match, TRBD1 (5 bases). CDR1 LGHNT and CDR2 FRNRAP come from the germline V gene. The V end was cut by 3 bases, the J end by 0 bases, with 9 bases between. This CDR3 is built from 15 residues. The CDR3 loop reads CASGFGHRSGNTIYF. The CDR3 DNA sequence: TGTGCTAGTGGTTTCGGACACCGCTCTGGAAACACCATATATTTT.

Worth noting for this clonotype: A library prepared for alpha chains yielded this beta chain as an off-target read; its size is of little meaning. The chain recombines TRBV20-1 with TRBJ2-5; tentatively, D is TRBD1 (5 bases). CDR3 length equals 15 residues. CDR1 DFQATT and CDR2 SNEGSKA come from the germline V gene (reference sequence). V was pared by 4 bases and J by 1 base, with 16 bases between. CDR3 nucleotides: TGCAGTGCTAACCGGCACCTGGGGCTCCAAGAGACCCAGTACTTC. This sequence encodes CSANRHLGLQETQYF.

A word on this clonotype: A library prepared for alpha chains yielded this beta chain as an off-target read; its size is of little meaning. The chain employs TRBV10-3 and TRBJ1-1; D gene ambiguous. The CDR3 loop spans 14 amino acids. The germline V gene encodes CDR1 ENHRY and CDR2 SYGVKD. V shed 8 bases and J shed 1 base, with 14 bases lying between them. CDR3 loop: CAIQVSVSNTEAFF. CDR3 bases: TGTGCCATCCAGGTCTCGGTCTCGAACACTGAAGCTTTCTTT.